This passage covers 7 T cell receptor beta chains from one sample sequenced in a study of blood T cell repertoires in COVID-19. Libraries were prepared by immunoSEQ multiplex PCR; TCRdb keeps only in-frame clonotypes and omits some of them. The repertoire holds 140,000 to 150,000 clones, with 88% as singletons. Sequences were obtained from peripheral blood. The receptors shown here come from a man in his 70s with acute or convalescent COVID-19.

The V gene is TRBV6-6, the J gene TRBJ1-2; 7 bases map to TRBD1. Germline-derived CDR1 and CDR2 are MNHNY and SVGAGI (reference sequence). The junction had 5 bases not matched to a gene; V was cut back by 5 bases and J by 2 bases. This CDR3 comprises 14 residues. CDR3 protein: CASSLQGNNYGYTF. The CDR3 bases are TGTGCCAGCAGTCTACAGGGGAACAACTATGGCTACACCTTC.

The rearrangement uses TRBV4-1 and TRBJ1-2; D is undetermined. The CDR3 is 16 residues long. Trimming removed 2 bases at V and 3 bases at J, with 16 bases between. Germline CDR1 MGHRA, CDR2 YSYEKL. The CDR3 DNA is TGCGCCAGCAGCCAACTCCCCGCAGCAGGCTACTATGGCTACACCTTC. Translation: CASSQLPAAGYYGYTF.

This chain links TRBV6-5 with TRBJ2-6; TRBD2 matches 8 bases. This CDR3 contains 15 residues. Germline CDR1 and CDR2: MNHEY and SVGAGI. Trimming removed 7 bases from V and 2 bases from J; junction bases left unmatched: 4. The CDR3, as DNA: TGTGCCAGCACCAACGGGGGGGCTGGGGCCAACGTCCTGACTTTC. This encodes CASTNGGAGANVLTF.

The chain employs TRBV18 and TRBJ2-2, with 9 nucleotides matching TRBD1. The V gene end was trimmed by 3 bases and the J gene end by 0 bases; junction bases not matched to a gene: 5. The CDR3 has 17 residues. Germline V gene data show CDR1 as KGHSH and CDR2 as LQKENI. Here the CDR3 DNA reads TGTGCCAGCTCACCCGCCGACAGGGGGTCGAACACCGGGGAGCTGTTTTTT. It is translated as CASSPADRGSNTGELFF.

This chain links TRBV9 with TRBJ1-2; D is undetermined. Per germline, CDR1 SGDLS and CDR2 YYNGEE. The CDR3 runs 12 residues. V was trimmed by 4 bases and J by 8 bases, leaving 12 bases between them. The CDR3 reads CASSLASFGYTF. CDR3 bases: TGTGCCAGCAGCCTCGCGTCCTTCGGCTACACCTTC.

V is TRBV6-5 and J is TRBJ2-3; D is unresolved. Trimming cost V 2 bases and J 5 bases, with 8 bases left between them. This CDR3 contains 13 residues. Germline V gene data show CDR1 as MNHEY and CDR2 as SVGAGI. The CDR3 bases are TGTGCCAGCAGTTACGGGCTATTAGATACGCAGTATTTT. Amino acid sequence: CASSYGLLDTQYF.

V is TRBV5-1 and J is TRBJ1-1; D is unresolved. CDR1 and CDR2 from the germline V gene are SGHRS and YFSETQ. The CDR3 runs 14 residues. Trimming pared 0 bases from V and 2 bases from J, leaving 8 bases between. For the CDR3, the DNA is TGCGCCAGCAGCTTGGAACGGAGAAACACTGAAGCTTTCTTT. This translates into CASSLERRNTEAFF.